The TCR beta chain described here comes from a study of cytomegalovirus exposure and HLA in healthy donors. Broader study findings: The authors confirmed in vitro that three CMV-associated chains were specific for CMV antigens.

The CDR3 totals 14 residues. Looked up from germline, CDR1 is SEHNR and CDR2 is FQNEAQ (reference sequence). V trimming: 5 bases; J trimming: 2 bases; junction bases outside the gene matches: 5. Details on this clone: Its antigen is not known.

With 60 Vbeta and 13 Jbeta primers, the PCR was carried out. Repertoires were generated with immunoSEQ multiplex PCR, while TCRdb's copy carries only in-frame clones and drops some. Here the sample spans around 110,000 clones, roughly 76% being singletons. The chain recombines TRBV7-9 with TRBJ1-2; TRBD1 aligns across 7 bases. This sequence originates from a woman between 50 and 59 years old in good health and CMV-seropositive. The sequenced sample consisted of PBMCs. The CDR3 region has the DNA TGTGCCAGCAGCGACCGGGACAGCAACTATGGCTACACCTTC. It codes for CASSDRDSNYGYTF. Filled out from reference TRBV7-9 and TRBJ1-2, the complete variable domain reads DTGVSQNPRHKITKRGQNVTFRCDPISEHNRLYWYRQTLGQGPEFLTYFQNEAQLEKSRLLSDRFSAERPKGSFSTLEIQRTEQGDSAMYLCASSDRDSNYGYTFGSGTRLTVV.